This entry concerns a single TCR beta chain. The antigen is undetermined. The CDR3 has 16 amino acids. The validation cohort, a group of 120 or so subjects, included the donors and was separate from the approximately 650-subject first cohort. The data are from a study of cytomegalovirus exposure and HLA in healthy donors. Study in general: Later, an analysis reported that the 100 to 150 validation repertoires had used the same platform as the approximately 660 first-cohort repertoires. Study outcomes and limitations: The tendency of first-cohort TCR clusters to co-occur in the roughly 130 validation repertoires was the finding of a later analysis.

The table came from immunoSEQ multiplex PCR; TCRdb's copy has only in-frame clones and leaves some out. The sample carries roughly 150,000 clones, 75% to 90% recorded once. The clonotype was recovered from a woman younger than 30 in good health and CMV-seronegative. The J gene is TRBJ2-7, the V gene TRBV21-1; the D segment call TRBD2 is taken from the table without a DNA check. TRBV21-1 is deemed a pseudogene. Sequenced: PBMCs. CDR3 residues: CASSSGIHSSSYEQYF. The DNA of the CDR3 is TGTGCCAGCTCTAGCGGGATTCATTCGAGCTCCTACGAGCAGTACTTC.